These T cell receptor beta chains were read from a single sample in a study of T-cell memory formation after mild COVID-19. TCRdb passed the 5' RACE reads through MiXCR, listing each CDR3 protein once. In the table there are roughly 620,000 distinct CDR3 sequences, 18% of which are singletons. The sequenced sample was PBMCs or a T cell subset sorted from them (not recorded which). These receptors all come from an adult woman who had mild COVID-19 (a few samples of this study predate the infection). Cell type and time point are not known. Both conserved end residues are part of each CDR3. Fields, in order: clone size, V gene, D gene, J gene, CDR3 DNA, CDR3 protein. D genes are given only for firm matches. Size is stated for part of the rows, as once, few or many counts, or as a class when the clone is expanded.

NA	TRBV6-5	NA	TRBJ2-3	TGTGCCAGCAATGGTGGGAGCACAGATACGCAGTATTTT	CASNGGSTDTQYF
NA	TRBV9	NA	TRBJ2-3	TGTGCCAGCAGCGCCCCGACTAACACAGATACGCAGTATTTT	CASSAPTNTDTQYF
NA	TRBV6-5	NA	TRBJ2-7	TGTGCCAGCAGTTACTCCCTGGACGGAAGCTCCTACGAGCAGTACTTC	CASSYSLDGSSYEQYF
NA	TRBV6-5	NA	TRBJ2-7	TGTGCCAGCAGTTACGAGGGCTGGGAGCAGTACTTC	CASSYEGWEQYF
NA	TRBV5-1	NA	TRBJ1-6	TGCGCCAGCAGCTTGGAGGCCAGCTCCTTCTATAATTCACCCCTCCACTTT	CASSLEASSFYNSPLHF
NA	TRBV12-3/TRBV12-4	NA	TRBJ2-1	TGTGCCAGCAGTTTATTCGGGAGATGGTTCTTC	CASSLFGRWFF
NA	TRBV4-1	TRBD1	TRBJ1-1	TGCGCCAGCAGCCAAGGCGGGACAGGGGGCTATACTGAAGCTTTCTTT	CASSQGGTGGYTEAFF
NA	TRBV5-1	NA	TRBJ2-1	TGCGCCAGCAGCCCCGGGCACAGCTACAATGAGCAGTTCTTC	CASSPGHSYNEQFF
few	TRBV5-1	TRBD1	TRBJ2-1	TGCGCCAGCAGCCCCGGGGACAGGGGGCACAATGAGCAGTTCTTC	CASSPGDRGHNEQFF
NA	TRBV6-5	NA	TRBJ2-1	TGTGCCAGCAGGCCCTACGGGGGCATTGACAATGAGCAGTTCTTC	CASRPYGGIDNEQFF
few	TRBV7-9	TRBD2	TRBJ2-1	TGTGCCAGCAGCTTACTAGCGGGGGCTTTGGTGAATGAGCAGTTCTTC	CASSLLAGALVNEQFF
NA	TRBV20-1	NA	TRBJ2-3	TGCAGTGCCCGACAGGGAGGACCAGATACGCAGTATTTT	CSARQGGPDTQYF
NA	TRBV4-1	NA	TRBJ2-5	TGCGCCAGCAGCCAAGACAGGGATCGGTTCCAAGAGACCCAGTACTTC	CASSQDRDRFQETQYF
few	TRBV10-3	TRBD2	TRBJ2-2	TGTGCCATCAGTGAAATAGGCGGGAGTGACACCGGGGAGCTGTTTTTT	CAISEIGGSDTGELFF
NA	TRBV6-1	NA	TRBJ1-2	TGTGCCAGCAGGAGAGGGGGGAATAGCTATGGCTACACCTTC	CASRRGGNSYGYTF
NA	TRBV19	NA	TRBJ2-5	TGTGCCAGTAGTGGGCACCGGGACTTCGAGACCCAGTACTTC	CASSGHRDFETQYF
few	TRBV24-1	NA	TRBJ2-3	TGTGCCACCACAGCGACAGACACAGATACGCAGTATTTT	CATTATDTDTQYF
few	TRBV19	NA	TRBJ2-1	TGTGCCAGTAGTATCGGAGTCTCGCATTACAATGAGCAGTTCTTC	CASSIGVSHYNEQFF
NA	TRBV12-3/TRBV12-4	TRBD2	TRBJ2-1	TGTGCCAGCAGTCGGGGGGACTCACGAAATGAGCAGTTCTTC	CASSRGDSRNEQFF
NA	TRBV15	NA	TRBJ2-3	TGTGCCACCAGCGGGACGGCTTTTAGCACAGATACGCAGTATTTT	CATSGTAFSTDTQYF
few	TRBV29-1	TRBD2	TRBJ2-1	TGCAGCGGTAACGAGGGACTAGCGGCCTACAATGAGCAGTTCTTC	CSGNEGLAAYNEQFF
few	TRBV20-1	TRBD1	TRBJ2-3	TGCAGTGCTATTTCCGACAGGGGGACAGATACGCAGTATTTT	CSAISDRGTDTQYF
NA	TRBV4-3	TRBD1	TRBJ2-1	TGCGCCAGCAGCCAAGATCGGTACACAGGGGGTAACAATGAGCAGTTCTTC	CASSQDRYTGGNNEQFF
NA	TRBV3-1	NA	TRBJ1-1	TGTGCCAGCAGCCATCGGGGGCAGGGCTCTGAAGCTTTCTTT	CASSHRGQGSEAFF
NA	TRBV29-1	NA	TRBJ1-1	TGCAGCGTTGCAAGTGGGGGGGGCACTGAAGCTTTCTTT	CSVASGGGTEAFF
few	TRBV20-1	NA	TRBJ1-3	TGCAGTGCTAGGGGGGGTAACTCTGGAAACACCATATATTTT	CSARGGNSGNTIYF
few	TRBV18	NA	TRBJ2-6	TGTGCCAGCTCACCGGACGGACTCGCAGGGGCCAACGTCCTGACTTTC	CASSPDGLAGANVLTF
NA	TRBV30	TRBD2	TRBJ2-1	TGTGCCTGGAGTGTTGCGGGGGGCTTCTACAATGAGCAGTTCTTC	CAWSVAGGFYNEQFF
many	TRBV2	TRBD2	TRBJ2-1	TGTGCCAGCAGTGATTGGGGGGGCTCCTACAATGAGCAGTTCTTC	CASSDWGGSYNEQFF
NA	TRBV7-9	TRBD2	TRBJ2-1	TGTGCCGTTTGGACGTTAGCGGGGGTCAATGAGCAGTTCTTC	CAVWTLAGVNEQFF
many	TRBV12-3/TRBV12-4	NA	TRBJ2-7	TGTGCCAGCAGTTTATCTTCTGGTGCGTACGAGCAGTACTTC	CASSLSSGAYEQYF
few	TRBV25-1	TRBD1	TRBJ2-5	TGTGCCAGCAGCCTTACAGGGGGCGAGGGAGAGACCCAGTACTTC	CASSLTGGEGETQYF
NA	TRBV7-2	TRBD2	TRBJ2-7	TGTGCCAGCAGCTTAAAACGGACTAGCGGGATGTACGAGCAGTACTTC	CASSLKRTSGMYEQYF
NA	TRBV19	NA	TRBJ2-5	TGTGCCAGTAGTAGGGAGGACTCAGCGACGTGGGAGACCCAGTACTTC	CASSREDSATWETQYF
NA	TRBV6-2/TRBV6-3	TRBD2	TRBJ2-3	TGTGCCAGCAGTTTTCGGGTAGCGGGAATGACAGATACGCAGTATTTT	CASSFRVAGMTDTQYF
NA	TRBV6-5	TRBD2	TRBJ2-1	TGTGCCAGCAGCCGGACTAGCGGGAAACAGTTCTTC	CASSRTSGKQFF
NA	TRBV20-1	NA	TRBJ2-2	TGCAGTGCTTGGTCACACCAGAAGAACACCGGGGAGCTGTTTTTT	CSAWSHQKNTGELFF
NA	TRBV2	TRBD1	TRBJ1-1	TGTGCCAGCAGTTTTGGGCCAGGGGGGATGAACACTGAAGCTTTCTTT	CASSFGPGGMNTEAFF
few	TRBV12-3/TRBV12-4	NA	TRBJ2-1	TGTGCCAGCAGTTCAGGGTGGTCCTACAATGAGCAGTTCTTC	CASSSGWSYNEQFF
few	TRBV20-1	TRBD1	TRBJ2-7	TGCAGTGCTCTACCGGACAGGGGAGTCCCCTACGAGCAGTACTTC	CSALPDRGVPYEQYF
NA	TRBV4-2	NA	TRBJ1-2	TGTGCCAGCAGCCGGTTGGACGGGTATGAGGGCTACACCTTC	CASSRLDGYEGYTF
many	TRBV18	NA	TRBJ2-7	TGTGCCAGCTCACCTCAACCAGGGAGCTCCTACGAGCAGTACTTC	CASSPQPGSSYEQYF
NA	TRBV12-3/TRBV12-4	NA	TRBJ2-5	TGTGCCAGCAGTTATACAGGGATACAAGAGACCCAGTACTTC	CASSYTGIQETQYF
NA	TRBV6-1	NA	TRBJ2-7	TGTGCCAGCAGCGATTTAGGGGCGTTTAGTACCTACGAGCAGTACTTC	CASSDLGAFSTYEQYF
few	TRBV5-1	NA	TRBJ2-1	TGCGCCAGCAGCCCAATAGCGGACAACTACAATGAGCAGTTCTTC	CASSPIADNYNEQFF
NA	TRBV30	TRBD1	TRBJ1-2	TGTGCCTGGAGAGGACAGGGGTTGCTCATCGGCTACACCTTC	CAWRGQGLLIGYTF
few	TRBV27	NA	TRBJ1-5	TGTGCCAGCAGTTTATCGTGGCAGTTTAATCAGCCCCAGCATTTT	CASSLSWQFNQPQHF